These T cell receptor beta chains were read from a single sample in a study of T cells in Graves' hyperthyroidism and ophthalmopathy. TCRdb recomputed calls from the multiplex PCR reads with MiXCR, one row per CDR3 protein. The table has more than 600,000 distinct CDR3 sequences, about 15% seen once; the top ten hold over 7.5%. Material for sequencing was blood. The receptors derive from a man younger than 35 with Graves' hyperthyroidism. Both conserved end residues are part of each CDR3. D genes are given only for firm matches. The size entry is marked missing in some rows and otherwise reads once, few, many or a size class.

d_gene,abundance,j_gene,v_gene,CDR3nt,CDR3aa
TRBD2,many,TRBJ2-1,TRBV12-3/TRBV12-4,TGTGCCAGCAGTTTGAGCGGGAGAATCGACAATGAGCAGTTCTTC,CASSLSGRIDNEQFF
NA,NA,TRBJ2-5,TRBV5-1,TGCGCCAGCAGCGTCGGACAGAACCAAGAGACCCAGTACTTC,CASSVGQNQETQYF
NA,NA,TRBJ2-7,TRBV28,TGTGCCAGCAGTTTCCCGGACAGAGTCTACGAGCAGTGCTTC,CASSFPDRVYEQCF
NA,NA,TRBJ1-5,TRBV9,TGTGCCAGCAGCGCCCAGGGTTGGAATCAGCCCCAGCATTTT,CASSAQGWNQPQHF
NA,many,TRBJ1-5,TRBV30,TGTGCCTGGAGTCTCAGCGGGCAGGGATCATATCAGCCCCAGCATTTT,CAWSLSGQGSYQPQHF
NA,NA,TRBJ2-5,TRBV6-2/TRBV6-3,TGTGCCGGGGCACAAAGCCAAGAGACCCAGTACTTC,CAGAQSQETQYF
TRBD1,few,TRBJ1-1,TRBV18,TGTGCCAGCTCAGACAGGGTCCAGGTCACTGAAGCTTTCTTT,CASSDRVQVTEAFF
NA,NA,TRBJ2-7,TRBV7-2,TGTGCCAGCAGCTTAGCCTCTTTCTACGAGCAGTACTTC,CASSLASFYEQYF
TRBD1,many,TRBJ1-2,TRBV11-2,TGTGCCAGCAGGTCGGACAGGTTCCACTATGGCTACACCTTC,CASRSDRFHYGYTF
NA,NA,TRBJ2-7,TRBV28,TGTGCCAGCAACCGGAAGCAGTACTTC,CASNRKQYF
NA,NA,TRBJ2-7,TRBV9,TGTGCCAGCAGCCCAACCGGGGGATCCTCCTACGAGCAGTACTTC,CASSPTGGSSYEQYF
NA,many,TRBJ2-2,TRBV20-1,TGCAGTGCTAGTAGTCCGAACACCGGGGAGCTGTTTTTT,CSASSPNTGELFF
TRBD1,few,TRBJ1-6,TRBV7-9,TGTGCCAGCAGCCTTAGGTCCGGGACAGACTTCTATAATTCACCCCTCCACTTT,CASSLRSGTDFYNSPLHF
NA,NA,TRBJ1-3,TRBV5-1,TGCGCCAGCAGCTCGAATCCTGGCTCTGGAAACACCATATATTTT,CASSSNPGSGNTIYF
NA,few,TRBJ2-1,TRBV24-1,TGTGCCACCAGTGATGGGGAGAGGGCTGAGCAGTTCTTC,CATSDGERAEQFF
NA,NA,TRBJ2-1,TRBV11-3,TGTGCCAGCAGCCCCCAAGCGGCTAATGAGCAGTTCTTC,CASSPQAANEQFF
NA,NA,TRBJ2-5,TRBV6-2/TRBV6-3,TGTGCCAGCAGTACCCCATCTACGGGGGTGACCCAGTACTTC,CASSTPSTGVTQYF
NA,many,TRBJ1-1,TRBV15,TGTGCCACCAGCAGAGGGGGGGGAAACACTGAAGCTTTCTTT,CATSRGGGNTEAFF
NA,few,TRBJ1-5,TRBV2,TGTGCCAGCAGGGGGGAAGGGTGGAATCAGCCCCAGCATTTT,CASRGEGWNQPQHF
TRBD1,NA,TRBJ1-4,TRBV6-1,TGTGCCACCTCAGGGGGGGTACGGAATGAAAAACTGTTTTTT,CATSGGVRNEKLFF
NA,NA,TRBJ2-5,TRBV25-1,TGTGCCAGCAGTGTACCGGAGACCCAGTACTTC,CASSVPETQYF
NA,many,TRBJ2-5,TRBV9,TGTGCCAGCAGCGTATGGGGACAAGAGACCCAGTACTTC,CASSVWGQETQYF
TRBD2,few,TRBJ2-3,TRBV6-1,TGTGCCAGCACTGTTGGACTAGCGGGAGGGGGAGATACGCAGTATTTT,CASTVGLAGGGDTQYF
TRBD1,NA,TRBJ2-3,TRBV7-8,TGTGCCAGCGGACAGGTCGCGGGCACAGATACGCAGTGTTTT,CASGQVAGTDTQCF
NA,NA,TRBJ1-5,TRBV19,TGTGCCAGTAGTATAGTCTTGGAATATAGCAATCAGCCCCAGCATTTT,CASSIVLEYSNQPQHF
NA,NA,TRBJ2-1,TRBV2,TGTGCCAGCAGCGTAAACGGGAGAGGCAATGAGCAGTTCTTC,CASSVNGRGNEQFF
TRBD2,few,TRBJ2-5,TRBV28,TGTGCCAGCAGTTCCTCCCCGACTAGCGGGAGAGGGGAGACCCAGTACTTC,CASSSSPTSGRGETQYF
TRBD2,NA,TRBJ2-1,TRBV7-9,TGTGCCAGCAGCGGGTATGAGCGGGAGGCCTACAATGAGCAGTTCTTC,CASSGYEREAYNEQFF
NA,few,TRBJ2-3,TRBV6-1,TGTGCCAGCCGCCCTACTGCAGATACGCAGTATTTT,CASRPTADTQYF
TRBD1,many,TRBJ2-7,TRBV28,TGTGCCAGCAGTCCAATAGGACAGGGTTCGTCCTACGAGCAGTACTTC,CASSPIGQGSSYEQYF
TRBD1,few,TRBJ1-5,TRBV10-3,TGTGCCATCAGTGAGACGAAGAAGACAGGGGGCTATCAGCCCCAGCATTTT,CAISETKKTGGYQPQHF
TRBD2,many,TRBJ2-3,TRBV2,TGTGCCAGCAGCCCCGGGACTAGCGGGAACACAGATACGCAGTATTTT,CASSPGTSGNTDTQYF
NA,many,TRBJ2-2,TRBV2,TGTGCCAGCAGTGATTACCTGGCTGGGGGGAACGGGGAGCTGTTTTTT,CASSDYLAGGNGELFF
TRBD2,few,TRBJ2-1,TRBV20-1,TGCAGTGCTAACCCTATAGCGGGCCCCTACAATGAGCAGTTCTTC,CSANPIAGPYNEQFF